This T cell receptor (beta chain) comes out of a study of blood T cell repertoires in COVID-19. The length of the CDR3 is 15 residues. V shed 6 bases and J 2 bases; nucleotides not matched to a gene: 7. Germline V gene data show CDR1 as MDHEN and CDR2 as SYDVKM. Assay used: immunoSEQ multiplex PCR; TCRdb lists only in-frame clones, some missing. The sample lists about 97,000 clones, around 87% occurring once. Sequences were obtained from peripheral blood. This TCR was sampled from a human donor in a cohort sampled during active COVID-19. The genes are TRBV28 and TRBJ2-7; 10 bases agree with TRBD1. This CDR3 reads CASRIPGTGAYEQYF. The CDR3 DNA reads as TGTGCCAGCAGAATCCCCGGGACAGGGGCCTACGAGCAGTACTTC.